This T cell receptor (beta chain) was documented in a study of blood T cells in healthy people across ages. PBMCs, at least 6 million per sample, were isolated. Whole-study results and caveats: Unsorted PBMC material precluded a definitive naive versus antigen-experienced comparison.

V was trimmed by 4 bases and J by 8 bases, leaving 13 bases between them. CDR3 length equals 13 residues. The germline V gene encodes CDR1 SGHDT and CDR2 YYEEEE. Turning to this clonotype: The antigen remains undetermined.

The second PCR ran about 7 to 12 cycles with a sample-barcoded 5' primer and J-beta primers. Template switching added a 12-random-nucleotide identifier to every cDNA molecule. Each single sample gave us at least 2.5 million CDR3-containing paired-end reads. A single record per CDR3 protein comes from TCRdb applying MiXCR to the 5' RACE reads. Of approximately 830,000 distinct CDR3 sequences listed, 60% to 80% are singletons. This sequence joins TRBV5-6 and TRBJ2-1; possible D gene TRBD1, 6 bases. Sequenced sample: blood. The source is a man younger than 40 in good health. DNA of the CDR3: TGTGCCAGCAGCGCACCTCCAGGGGATGAGCAGTTCTTC. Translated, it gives CASSAPPGDEQFF.